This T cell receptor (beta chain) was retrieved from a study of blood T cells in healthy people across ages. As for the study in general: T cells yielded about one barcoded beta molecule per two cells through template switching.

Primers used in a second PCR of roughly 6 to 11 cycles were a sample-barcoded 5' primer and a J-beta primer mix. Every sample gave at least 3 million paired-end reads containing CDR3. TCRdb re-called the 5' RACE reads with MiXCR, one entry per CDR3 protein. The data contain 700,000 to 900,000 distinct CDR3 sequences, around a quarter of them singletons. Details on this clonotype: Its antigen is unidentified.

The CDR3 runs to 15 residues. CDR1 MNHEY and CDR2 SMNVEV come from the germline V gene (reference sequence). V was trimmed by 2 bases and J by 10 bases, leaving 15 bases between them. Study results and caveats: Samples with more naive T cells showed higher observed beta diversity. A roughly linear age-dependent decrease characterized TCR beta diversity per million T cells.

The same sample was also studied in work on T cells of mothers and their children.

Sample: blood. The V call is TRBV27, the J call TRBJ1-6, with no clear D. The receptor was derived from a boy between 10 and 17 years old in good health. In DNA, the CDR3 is TGTGCCAGCAGTTTAGTTTTCGGAGCAGAGTCACCCCTCCACTTT. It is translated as CASSLVFGAESPLHF.